This T cell receptor beta chain is drawn from a study of T-cell memory formation after mild COVID-19. Overall study: Across donors, TCR clusters were largely donor specific.

Concerning this clonotype: No antigen is known for it.

TCRdb itself ran the 5' RACE reads through MiXCR, one entry per CDR3 protein. The sample carries around 200,000 distinct CDR3 sequences, over 9.5% recorded once. This CDR3 is 14 amino acids long. The V gene lost 8 bases and the J gene lost 8 bases, with 20 bases spanning the gap. CDR1 is MNHEY, CDR2 SVGEGT, per germline. Study results and caveats: The main location of contracting CD4+ clones was CM and EM, and that of contracting CD8+ clones was EMRA. Day 15 to 85 contractors were CD4/CD8 balanced; later expanders leaned CD4+.

The chain joins TRBV6-2 or TRBV6-3 to TRBJ2-3; D gene uncertain. The sample was PBMCs or a T cell subset sorted from them (not recorded which). The source is a man between 18 and 29 years old who had mild COVID-19 (a few samples of this study predate the infection). Cell type and time point are not known. The CDR3 DNA reads as TGTGCCAGCTACTTGTCGGCAGGAGTTGGTACGCAGTATTTT. This sequence encodes CASYLSAGVGTQYF.